Following are 13 T cell receptor beta chains from one sample sequenced in a study of response to subunit inactivated influenza vaccine. TCRdb independently ran MiXCR on the RT-PCR reads; one entry per CDR3 protein. The table records roughly 500,000 distinct CDR3 sequences, around 25% of them present only once. Sequenced here: CD4+ T cells sorted from PBMCs, sampled 4 to 6 days after vaccination. These receptor sequences come from a man aged 45 to 65 who received an inactivated influenza vaccine.

This chain joins TRBV5-1 and TRBJ2-7; 7 positions match TRBD2. Germline V lookup: CDR1 SGHRS, CDR2 YFSETQ. The CDR3 loop spans 15 amino acids. The ends lost 0 bases at V and 1 base at J; junction bases unmatched: 4. This CDR3 is CASSLDLADSYEQYF. DNA of the CDR3: TGCGCCAGCAGCTTGGATCTAGCGGATTCCTACGAGCAGTACTTC.

The chain joins TRBV5-1 to TRBJ2-5, with D maybe TRBD1 (5 bases). Trimming removed 0 bases at V and 1 base at J, with 10 bases between. The germline CDR1 and CDR2 sequences are SGHRS and YFSETQ. This CDR3 contains 15 residues. CDR3: CASSLAPTAQETQYF. DNA of the CDR3: TGCGCCAGCAGCTTGGCCCCGACAGCCCAAGAGACCCAGTACTTC.

The chain employs TRBV12-3 or TRBV12-4 and TRBJ2-2; weak D call: TRBD2 (5 bases). The CDR3 contains 15 residues. Trimming cost V 6 bases and J 0 bases, with 11 bases left between them. CDR3 nucleotide sequence: TGTGCCAGCAGACTAAGCGGACCGAACACCGGGGAGCTGTTTTTT. Encoded protein: CASRLSGPNTGELFF.

Only a few counts were recorded for this clonotype. V usage is TRBV9 and J usage is TRBJ2-2; D might be TRBD2 (5 bases). Looked up from germline, CDR1 is SGDLS and CDR2 is YYNGEE. The CDR3 extends over 14 amino acids. Between the trimmed V and J ends, which lost 4 bases and 6 bases, there was a span of 13 bases. This chain's CDR3 is CASSLTRDPGELFF. DNA for the CDR3: TGTGCCAGCAGCCTCACTAGAGATCCCGGGGAGCTGTTTTTT. The full variable domain, completed using reference TRBV9 and TRBJ2-2, is DSGVTQTPKHLITATGQRVTLRCSPRSGDLSVYWYQQSLDQGLQFLIQYYNGEERAKGNILERFSAQQFPDLHSELNLSSLELGDSALYFCASSLTRDPGELFFGEGSRLTVL.

As to this clonotype: Being one base from a much bigger clone, this may be a read error. The genes are TRBV12-3 or TRBV12-4 and TRBJ2-1; TRBD2 might be the D (6 bases). V was pared by 7 bases and J by 0 bases, with 25 bases between. The CDR3 sequence is 19 residues long. This CDR3 reads CASNFRGLPTFSSYNEQFF. CDR3 DNA: TGTGCCAGCAATTTCCGGGGACTGCCCACCTTTAGCTCCTACAATGAGCAGTTCTTC.

The gene calls are TRBV10-3 and TRBJ2-3; tentatively, D is TRBD1 (6 bases). The CDR3 contains 15 residues. Germline lookup yields CDR1 ENHRY and CDR2 SYGVKD. Trimming pared 2 bases from V and 1 base from J, leaving 10 bases between. CDR3 coding DNA: TGTGCCATCAGTGAGGGGGGCCTGGGCACAGATACGCAGTATTTT. Its translation is CAISEGGLGTDTQYF.

This sequence joins TRBV5-8 and TRBJ2-5; 9 positions agree with TRBD1. This CDR3 spans 15 amino acids. Per the germline V gene, CDR1 is SGHTS and CDR2 is YDEGEE. With 7 bases clipped from V and 3 bases from J, the junction kept 10 bases outside the gene matches. As DNA, the CDR3 is TGTGCCAGCCGGAACGGATGGACAGGGGAAGAGACCCAGTACTTC. It codes for CASRNGWTGEETQYF. Filled out from reference TRBV5-8 and TRBJ2-5, the complete variable domain reads EAGVTQSPTHLIKTRGQQATLRCSPISGHTSVYWYQQALGLGLQFLLWYDEGEERNRGNFPPRFSGRQFPNYSSELNVNALELEDSALYLCASRNGWTGEETQYFGPGTRLLVL.

The chain combines TRBV28 with TRBJ2-1, with D perhaps assigned TRBD1 or TRBD2 (6 bases each). This CDR3 contains 13 residues. CDR1 is MDHEN and CDR2 is SYDVKM in the germline V gene. With 7 bases removed from V and 6 bases from J, the gap between germline ends came to 13 bases. The CDR3 is CASTRGGANEQFF. Written as DNA, the CDR3 is TGTGCCAGCACCAGGGGCGGGGCCAATGAGCAGTTCTTC.

This sequence joins TRBV15 and TRBJ2-3; TRBD2 aligns across 7 bases. Per the germline V gene, CDR1 is LNHNV and CDR2 is YYDKDF (reference sequence). This CDR3 is built from 14 residues. V lost 1 base and J lost 5; bases outside the gene matches: 3. CDR3 in amino acids: CATSRGGGRDTQYF. CDR3 bases: TGTGCCACCAGCAGAGGGGGCGGGAGAGATACGCAGTATTTT.

This clonotype was detected only a few times. The chain recombines TRBV10-3 with TRBJ2-3, with D hard to call. Germline CDR1 is ENHRY and CDR2 is SYGVKD. With 4 bases removed from V and 0 bases from J, the gap between germline ends came to 23 bases. CDR3 size: 19 residues. CDR3 coding DNA: TGTGCCATCAGTGGCCCGGAAATCCGGGCGGAATCTAGCACAGATACGCAGTATTTT. This encodes CAISGPEIRAESSTDTQYF.

The table lists this clonotype with a few counts. V gene TRBV12-3 or TRBV12-4 combines with J gene TRBJ2-5, with D possibly TRBD1 on 5 matching bases. CDR3 length equals 13 residues. V lost 4 bases and J 5 bases, leaving 11 bases between the germline ends. CDR3 sequence reads: CASSYRSQETQYF. The CDR3 nucleotides are TGTGCCAGCAGTTACAGGTCGCAGGAGACCCAGTACTTC.

The V and J genes are TRBV15 and TRBJ2-5, with TRBD1 matching 8 bases. Trimming cost V 5 bases and J 1 base; bases outside gene matches: 6. The CDR3 loop spans 15 amino acids. The germline gives CDR1 LNHNV, CDR2 YYDKDF (reference sequence). The CDR3 is CATSVDRGSQETQYF. DNA of the CDR3: TGTGCCACCAGCGTTGACAGGGGCAGCCAAGAGACCCAGTACTTC. The full variable domain, completed using reference TRBV15 and TRBJ2-5, is DAMVIQNPRYQVTQFGKPVTLSCSQTLNHNVMYWYQQKSSQAPKLLFHYYDKDFNNEADTPDNFQSRRPNTSFCFLDIRSPGLGDTAMYLCATSVDRGSQETQYFGPGTRLLVL.

V gene TRBV3-1 combines with J gene TRBJ1-3, with 7 nucleotides matching TRBD1. The CDR3 contains 15 residues. Germline V gene sequence: CDR1 LGHDT, CDR2 YNNKEL (reference sequence). The junction had 4 bases not matched to a gene; V was cut back by 5 bases and J by 0 bases. The CDR3 region has the DNA TGTGCCAGCAGCGTCGGACAGGTCTCTGGAAACACCATATATTTT. The encoded protein is CASSVGQVSGNTIYF.